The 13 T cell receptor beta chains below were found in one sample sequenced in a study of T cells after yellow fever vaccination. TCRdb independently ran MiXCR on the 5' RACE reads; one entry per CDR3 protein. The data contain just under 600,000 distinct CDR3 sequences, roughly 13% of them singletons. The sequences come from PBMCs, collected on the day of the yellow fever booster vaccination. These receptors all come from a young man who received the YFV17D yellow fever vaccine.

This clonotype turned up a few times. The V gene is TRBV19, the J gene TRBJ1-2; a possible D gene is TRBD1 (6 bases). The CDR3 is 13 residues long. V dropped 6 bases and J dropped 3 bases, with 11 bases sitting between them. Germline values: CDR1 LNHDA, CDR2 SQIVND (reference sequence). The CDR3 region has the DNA TGTGCCAGTAGCAGCACAGGGTACTATGGCTACACCTTC. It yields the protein CASSSTGYYGYTF.

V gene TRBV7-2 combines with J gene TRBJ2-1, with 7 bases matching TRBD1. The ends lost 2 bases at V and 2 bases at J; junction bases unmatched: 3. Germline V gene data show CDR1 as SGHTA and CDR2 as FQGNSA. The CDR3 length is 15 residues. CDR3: CASSLFGQAYNEQFF. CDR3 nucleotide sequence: TGTGCCAGCAGCTTATTTGGACAGGCCTACAATGAGCAGTTCTTC.

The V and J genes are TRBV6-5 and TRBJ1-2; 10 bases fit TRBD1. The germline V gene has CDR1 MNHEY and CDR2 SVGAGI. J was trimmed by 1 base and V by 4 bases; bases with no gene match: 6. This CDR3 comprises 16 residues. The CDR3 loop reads CASSSRGQGGNYGYTF. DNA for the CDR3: TGTGCCAGCAGTTCTCGAGGACAGGGGGGTAACTATGGCTACACCTTC.

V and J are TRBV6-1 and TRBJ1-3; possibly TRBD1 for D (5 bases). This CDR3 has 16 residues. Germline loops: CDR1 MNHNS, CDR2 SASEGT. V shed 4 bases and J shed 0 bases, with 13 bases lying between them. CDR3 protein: CASSGRQFHSGNTIYF. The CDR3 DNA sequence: TGTGCCAGCAGTGGGAGACAGTTCCACTCTGGAAACACCATATATTTT.

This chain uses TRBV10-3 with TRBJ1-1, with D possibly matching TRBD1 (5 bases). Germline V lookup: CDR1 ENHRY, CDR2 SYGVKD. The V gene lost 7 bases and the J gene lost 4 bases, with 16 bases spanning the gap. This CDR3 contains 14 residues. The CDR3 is CAITPLGRGTEAFF. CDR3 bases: TGTGCCATCACCCCGCTCGGGAGGGGCACTGAAGCTTTCTTT.

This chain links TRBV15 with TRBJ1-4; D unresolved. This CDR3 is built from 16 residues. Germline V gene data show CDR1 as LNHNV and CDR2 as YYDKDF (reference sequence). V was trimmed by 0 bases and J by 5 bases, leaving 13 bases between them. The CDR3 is CATSRDLRVINEKLFF. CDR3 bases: TGTGCCACCAGCAGAGATCTGAGGGTAATCAATGAAAAACTGTTTTTT.

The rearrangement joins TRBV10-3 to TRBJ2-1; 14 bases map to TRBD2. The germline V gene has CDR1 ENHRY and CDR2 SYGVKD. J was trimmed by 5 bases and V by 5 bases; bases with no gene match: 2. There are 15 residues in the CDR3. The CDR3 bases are TGTGCCATCAGTCGACTAGCGGGAGGGAACAATGAGCAGTTCTTC. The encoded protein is CAISRLAGGNNEQFF.

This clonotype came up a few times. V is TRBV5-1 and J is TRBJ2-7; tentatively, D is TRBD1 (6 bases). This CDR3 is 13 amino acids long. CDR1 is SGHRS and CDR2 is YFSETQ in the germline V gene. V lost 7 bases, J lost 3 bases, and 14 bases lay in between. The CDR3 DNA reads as TGCGCCAGCGGGCTTCGGGACAACTACGAGCAGTACTTC. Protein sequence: CASGLRDNYEQYF.

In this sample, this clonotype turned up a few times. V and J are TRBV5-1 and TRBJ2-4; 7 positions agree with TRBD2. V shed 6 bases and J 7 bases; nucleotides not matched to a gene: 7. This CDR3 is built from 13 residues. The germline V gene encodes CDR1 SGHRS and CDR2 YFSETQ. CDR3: CASKINGGNIQYF. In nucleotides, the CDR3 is TGCGCCAGCAAAATCAACGGGGGGAACATTCAGTACTTC. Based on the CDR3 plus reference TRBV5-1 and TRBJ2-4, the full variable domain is KAGVTQTPRYLIKTRGQQVTLSCSPISGHRSVSWYQQTPGQGLQFLFEYFSETQRNKGNFPGRFSGRQFSNSRSEMNVSTLELGDSALYLCASKINGGNIQYFGAGTRLSVL.

DNA for the CDR3: TGCAGCGTTACACGGTATTCCTACGAGCAGTACTTC. Translation: CSVTRYSYEQYF. The V and J genes are TRBV29-1 and TRBJ2-7; the D is unclear. This CDR3 has 12 amino acids. The V end lost 5 bases, the J end lost 1 base, and 9 bases lay between the germline ends. Germline V gene sequence: CDR1 SQVTM, CDR2 ANQGSEA.

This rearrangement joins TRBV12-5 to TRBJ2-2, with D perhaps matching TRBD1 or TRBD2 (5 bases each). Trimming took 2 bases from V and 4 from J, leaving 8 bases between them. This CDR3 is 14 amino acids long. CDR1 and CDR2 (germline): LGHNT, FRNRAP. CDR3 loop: CASGLSGTTGELFF. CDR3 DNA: TGTGCTAGTGGTTTGTCAGGGACCACCGGGGAGCTGTTTTTT.

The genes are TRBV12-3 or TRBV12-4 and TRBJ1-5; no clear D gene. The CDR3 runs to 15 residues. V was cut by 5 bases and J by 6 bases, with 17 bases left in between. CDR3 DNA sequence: TGTGCCAGCAGTCCCGTCGCGGGTCGGGGTCAGCCCCAGCATTTT. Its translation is CASSPVAGRGQPQHF.

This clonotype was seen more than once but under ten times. The CDR3 DNA sequence: TGTGCCAGCACGCTGTCGCGGGTACGCACAGATACGCAGTATTTT. This encodes CASTLSRVRTDTQYF. The chain uses TRBV7-9 and TRBJ2-3; possible D gene TRBD2, 5 bases. Germline V CDR1 and CDR2: SEHNR, FQNEAQ (reference sequence). The CDR3 has 15 residues. V was cut by 7 bases and J by 1 base, with 15 bases left in between. Together with reference TRBV7-9 and TRBJ2-3, the CDR3 gives the full variable domain: DTGVSQNPRHKITKRGQNVTFRCDPISEHNRLYWYRQTLGQGPEFLTYFQNEAQLEKSRLLSDRFSAERPKGSFSTLEIQRTEQGDSAMYLCASTLSRVRTDTQYFGPGTRLTVL.